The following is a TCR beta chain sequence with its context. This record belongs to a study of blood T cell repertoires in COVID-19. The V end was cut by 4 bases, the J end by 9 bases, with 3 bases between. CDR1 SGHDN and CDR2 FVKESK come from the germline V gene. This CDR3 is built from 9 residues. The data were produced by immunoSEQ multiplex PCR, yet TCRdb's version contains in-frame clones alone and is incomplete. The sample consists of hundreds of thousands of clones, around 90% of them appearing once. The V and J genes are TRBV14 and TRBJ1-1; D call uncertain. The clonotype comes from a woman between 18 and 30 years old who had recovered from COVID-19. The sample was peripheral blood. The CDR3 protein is CASSPQAFF. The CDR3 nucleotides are TGTGCCAGCAGCCCTCAAGCTTTCTTT.